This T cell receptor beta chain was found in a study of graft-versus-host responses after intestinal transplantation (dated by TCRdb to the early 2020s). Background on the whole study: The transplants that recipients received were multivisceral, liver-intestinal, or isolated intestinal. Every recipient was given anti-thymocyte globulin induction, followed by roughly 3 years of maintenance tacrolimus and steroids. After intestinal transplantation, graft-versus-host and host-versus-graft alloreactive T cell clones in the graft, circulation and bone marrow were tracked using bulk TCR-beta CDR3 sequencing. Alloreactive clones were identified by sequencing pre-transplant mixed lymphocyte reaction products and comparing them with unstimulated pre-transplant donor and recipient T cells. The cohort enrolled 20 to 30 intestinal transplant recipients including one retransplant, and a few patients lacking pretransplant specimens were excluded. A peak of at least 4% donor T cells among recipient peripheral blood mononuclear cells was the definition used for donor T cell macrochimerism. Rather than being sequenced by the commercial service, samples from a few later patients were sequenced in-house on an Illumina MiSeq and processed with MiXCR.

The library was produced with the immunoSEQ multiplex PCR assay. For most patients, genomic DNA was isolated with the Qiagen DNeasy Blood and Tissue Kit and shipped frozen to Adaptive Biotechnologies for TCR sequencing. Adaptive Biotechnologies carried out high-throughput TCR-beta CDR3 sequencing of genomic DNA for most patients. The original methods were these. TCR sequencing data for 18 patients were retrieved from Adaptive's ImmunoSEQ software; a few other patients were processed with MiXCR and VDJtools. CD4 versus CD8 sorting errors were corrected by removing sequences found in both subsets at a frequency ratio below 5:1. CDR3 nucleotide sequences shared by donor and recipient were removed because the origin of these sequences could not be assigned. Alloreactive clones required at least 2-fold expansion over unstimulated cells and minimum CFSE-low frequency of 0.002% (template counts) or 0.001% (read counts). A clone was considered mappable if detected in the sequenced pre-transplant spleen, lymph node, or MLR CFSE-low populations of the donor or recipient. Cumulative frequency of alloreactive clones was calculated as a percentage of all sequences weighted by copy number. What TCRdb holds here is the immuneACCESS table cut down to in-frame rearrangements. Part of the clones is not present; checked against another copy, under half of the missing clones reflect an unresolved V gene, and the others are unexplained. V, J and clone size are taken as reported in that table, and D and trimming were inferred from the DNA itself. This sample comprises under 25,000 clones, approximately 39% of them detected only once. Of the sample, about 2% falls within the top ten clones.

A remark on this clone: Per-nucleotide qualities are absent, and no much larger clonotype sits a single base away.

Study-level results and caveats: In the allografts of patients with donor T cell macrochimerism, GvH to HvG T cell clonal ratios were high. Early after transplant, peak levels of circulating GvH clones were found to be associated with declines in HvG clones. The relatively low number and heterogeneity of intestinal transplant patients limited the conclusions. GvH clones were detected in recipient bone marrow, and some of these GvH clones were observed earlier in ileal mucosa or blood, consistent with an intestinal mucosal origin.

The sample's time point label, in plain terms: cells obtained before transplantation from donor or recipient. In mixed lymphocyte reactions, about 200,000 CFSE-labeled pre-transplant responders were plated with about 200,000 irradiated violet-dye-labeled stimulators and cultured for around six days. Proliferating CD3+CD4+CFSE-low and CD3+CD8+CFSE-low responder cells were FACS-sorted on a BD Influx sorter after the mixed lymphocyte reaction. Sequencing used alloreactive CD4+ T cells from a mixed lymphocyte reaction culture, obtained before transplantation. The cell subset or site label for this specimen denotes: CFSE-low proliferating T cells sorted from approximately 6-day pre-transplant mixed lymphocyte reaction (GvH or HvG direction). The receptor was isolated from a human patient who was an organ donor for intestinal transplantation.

At the DNA level, the sequence is TGTGCCAGCAGTTTAGCCAACGCGCACTATGGCTACACCTTC. Its coded protein is CASSLANAHYGYTF. The chain is assembled from TRBV28 and TRBJ1-2; the D gene assignment is ambiguous. There are 14 amino acids in the CDR3, from cysteine to phenylalanine inclusive. Only the CDR3 region is kept as DNA, spanning 42 bases read in frame from base 1. Trimming costs V 2 bases and J 3 bases, and their ends lie 10 bases apart. Per the germline V gene, MDHEN is the CDR1 and SYDVKM is the CDR2.